This TCR beta chain was recovered during a study of T cell responses to AZD1222 COVID-19 vaccine. The study's findings and limits: Repertoires were obtained solely post-peak T cell response. Clonal diversity was possibly underestimated; the donors were predominantly white British and more often female.

Repertoires were generated with immunoSEQ multiplex PCR, while TCRdb's copy carries only in-frame clones and drops some. The table shows over 150,000 clones, with under 95% occurring only once. The V end was cut by 4 bases, the J end by 8 bases, with 6 bases between. CDR3 length equals 11 residues. Germline values: CDR1 SGHRS, CDR2 YFSETQ. Doses given second, at about 4 or about 12 weeks, were pooled. As concerns this clone: Its antigen is still unknown.

The TCR was taken from an adult who received the AZD1222 COVID-19 vaccine. The material was peripheral blood, obtained 28 days after the second AZD1222 dose. The rearrangement links TRBV5-1 to TRBJ2-2, with D hard to call. The CDR3 region is CASSVSGELFF. CDR3 DNA: TGCGCCAGCAGCGTATCGGGGGAGCTGTTTTTT. Supplemented by reference TRBV5-1 and TRBJ2-2, the full variable domain reads KAGVTQTPRYLIKTRGQQVTLSCSPISGHRSVSWYQQTPGQGLQFLFEYFSETQRNKGNFPGRFSGRQFSNSRSEMNVSTLELGDSALYLCASSVSGELFFGEGSRLTVL.